This TCR beta chain emerged from a study of OX40 agonist ivuxolimab in advanced cancers. The CDR3 sequence is 17 residues long. Trimming cost V 1 base and J 4 bases; bases outside gene matches: 11. CDR1 and CDR2 from the germline V gene are SGHRS and YFSETQ. Using immunoSEQ multiplex PCR, the repertoire was profiled, and TCRdb retains in-frame clones only, with some absent. This table holds roughly 50,000 clones, just over 85% found once. The sequence derives from an adult with an advanced solid tumor such as melanoma, head and neck, liver or kidney cancer. Sequenced material: CD4+ or CD8+ T cells sorted from blood, taken in a trial of the OX40 agonist ivuxolimab. The chain has TRBV5-1 and TRBJ2-1; 7 bases agree with TRBD2. The CDR3 is CASSLFGAGRSYNEQFF. The CDR3 DNA is TGCGCCAGCAGCTTGTTTGGGGCCGGGAGGTCTTACAATGAGCAGTTCTTC.